Presented here are 5 T cell receptor beta chains from one specimen sequenced in a study of OX40 agonist ivuxolimab in advanced cancers. Method: immunoSEQ multiplex PCR; TCRdb's copy keeps in-frame clones and lacks some. The top ten clones hold about 0.42% of a sample with roughly 66,000 clones, more than 75% of them seen once. The material sequenced was CD4+ or CD8+ T cells sorted from blood, taken in a trial of the OX40 agonist ivuxolimab. Receptor source: an adult with an advanced solid tumor such as melanoma, head and neck, liver or kidney cancer.

The chain employs TRBV11-2 and TRBJ2-5; 10 bases agree with TRBD1. The CDR3 contains 17 residues. Germline V gene sequence: CDR1 SGHAT, CDR2 FQNNGV. Trimming at V came to 5 bases and at J to 2 bases, leaving 11 bases not matched to a gene. CDR3 nucleotides: TGTGCCAGCAGCCCAGGCCCCCGGGACAGGGGACAAGAGACCCAGTACTTC. This codes for CASSPGPRDRGQETQYF.

The rearrangement uses TRBV11-3 and TRBJ1-5; 7 bases are shared with TRBD1. The CDR3 consists of 14 residues. J was trimmed by 8 bases and V by 4 bases; bases with no gene match: 8. The V gene's germline CDR1 is SGHNT and CDR2 YENEEA. Written as DNA, the CDR3 is TGTGCCAGCAGCTCGCGACAGGGTAGCAAGCCCCAGCATTTT. Residues: CASSSRQGSKPQHF. The variable domain in full, completed from reference TRBV11-3 and TRBJ1-5, reads EAGVVQSPRYKIIEKKQPVAFWCNPISGHNTLYWYLQNLGQGPELLIRYENEEAVDDSQLPKDRFSAERLKGVDSTLKIQPAELGDSAVYLCASSSRQGSKPQHFGDGTRLSIL.

This chain joins TRBV5-4 and TRBJ1-5, with D hard to call. The germline V gene has CDR1 SGHNT and CDR2 YYREEE (reference sequence). This CDR3 comprises 13 residues. Trimming pared 2 bases from V and 3 bases from J, leaving 6 bases between. CDR3 nucleotides: TGTGCCAGCAGCTTCGACCTCAATCAGCCCCAGCATTTT. The encoded protein is CASSFDLNQPQHF.

This rearrangement joins TRBV28 to TRBJ1-1; D remains unclear. This CDR3 contains 13 residues. Germline V CDR1 and CDR2: MDHEN, SYDVKM. The germline V and J ends were trimmed by 10 bases and 1 base, with 13 bases remaining between them. The CDR3: CATTRDSNTEAFF. CDR3 DNA sequence: TGTGCCACCACGCGAGACTCGAACACTGAAGCTTTCTTT. The full variable domain, with the rest looked up from reference TRBV28 and TRBJ1-1, is DVKVTQSSRYLVKRTGEKVFLECVQDMDHENMFWYRQDPGLGLRLIYFSYDVKMKEKGDIPEGYSVSREKKERFSLILESASTNQTSMYLCATTRDSNTEAFFGQGTRLTVV.

This chain links TRBV6-4 with TRBJ2-3; D possibly uses TRBD1 or TRBD2 (5 bases each). The V gene lost 6 bases and the J gene lost 0 bases, with 19 bases spanning the gap. This CDR3 contains 17 residues. Germline-derived CDR1 and CDR2 are MRHNA and SNTAGT. CDR3: CASSTTGTTTSTDTQYF. Here the CDR3 DNA reads TGTGCCAGCAGCACCACCGGGACCACAACTAGCACAGATACGCAGTATTTT.